A selection of T cell receptor beta chains follows, all from one sample in a study of CD8+ T cells in alopecia areata. Data came from immunoSEQ multiplex PCR; TCRdb stores just in-frame clones and leaves some out. In the table there are 200,000 to 250,000 clones, under 75% of which are singletons. The sample was CD4+ T cells sorted from blood, taken at week 4, from a patient treated with tofacitinib. The source is a human donor with alopecia areata. Both conserved end residues are part of each CDR3. The D gene is left open where the match is weak. The size of a clone is reported for some rows only, either as once, few or many, or as a class for expanded clones.

J | size | V | D | DNA | CDR3
TRBJ2-7 | few | TRBV10-2 | - | TGCGCCAGCAGGACAATGGACGAGCAGTACTTC | CASRTMDEQYF
TRBJ2-5 | - | TRBV7-3 | - | TGTGCCAGCAGCTTTAGCGGACAAGAGACCCAGTACTTC | CASSFSGQETQYF
TRBJ1-4 | - | TRBV25-1 | - | TGTGCCAGCAGTGTGGGGGCGAATGAAAAACTGTTTTTT | CASSVGANEKLFF
TRBJ2-3 | - | TRBV5-1 | - | TGCGCCAGCAGCTTGTTTAGTACTTCCACAGATACGCAGTATTTT | CASSLFSTSTDTQYF
TRBJ2-3 | - | TRBV11-3 | - | TGTGCCAGCAGCCCTTTATCAGATACGCAGTATTTT | CASSPLSDTQYF
TRBJ2-3 | - | TRBV29-1 | - | TGCAGCGTGGGTACACGAGCCACAGATACGCAGTATTTT | CSVGTRATDTQYF
TRBJ1-2 | - | TRBV11-3 | - | TGTGCCAGCAGTCCACAGGGATCTAACTATGGCTACACCTTC | CASSPQGSNYGYTF
TRBJ2-1 | - | TRBV29-1 | TRBD2 | TGCAGCGCTCGGCGGGGGGGCCTTGATAATGAGCAGTTCTTC | CSARRGGLDNEQFF
TRBJ2-6 | few | TRBV7-2 | - | TGTGCCAGCAGCTCCCCCCCCGGGGGCGCTGGGGCCAACGTCCTGACTTTC | CASSSPPGGAGANVLTF
TRBJ1-1 | - | TRBV30 | TRBD1 | TGTGCTTGCCCAGGACAGGGGAACACTGAAGCTTTCTTT | CACPGQGNTEAFF
TRBJ1-1 | few | TRBV29-1 | - | TGCAGCGGTACAGGGATATTAAACACTGAAGCTTTCTTT | CSGTGILNTEAFF
TRBJ2-5 | - | TRBV9 | - | TGTGCCAGCAGCGACAGTGGGGAGACCCAGTACTTC | CASSDSGETQYF
TRBJ2-2 | - | TRBV7-2 | - | TGTGCCAGCAGCTTGTACTCCACCGGGGAGCTGTTTTTT | CASSLYSTGELFF
TRBJ1-6 | - | TRBV7-6 | - | TGTGCCAGCAGCTTGGAGAGTGGGGGGGTTTCACCCCTCCACTTT | CASSLESGGVSPLHF
TRBJ1-4 | - | TRBV7-2 | - | TGTGCCAGCAGGGAAGGGTTGGGTGAAAAACTGTTTTTT | CASREGLGEKLFF
TRBJ1-1 | - | TRBV5-4 | - | TGTGCCAGCAGCGATCGGGTGGGGAGTGCGAACACTGAAGCTTTCTTT | CASSDRVGSANTEAFF
TRBJ2-1 | - | TRBV5-1 | - | TGCGCCAGCAGCTTGCTGGATGAGCAGTTCTTC | CASSLLDEQFF
TRBJ2-3 | - | TRBV6-5 | TRBD1 | TGTGCCAGCGTGGGACAGGGTAATACGCAGTATTTT | CASVGQGNTQYF
TRBJ2-2 | - | TRBV9 | - | TGTGCCAGCAGCGTTAGGACGGGCACCGGGGAGCTGTTTTTT | CASSVRTGTGELFF
TRBJ1-1 | - | TRBV29-1 | - | TGCAGCGTTGAAGAATCTCAGGGCACGGAAGCTTTCTTT | CSVEESQGTEAFF
TRBJ2-7 | - | TRBV4-3 | - | TGCGCCAGCAGCCAAGATAGTTATGCAGGGACCTACGAGCAGTACTTC | CASSQDSYAGTYEQYF
TRBJ2-3 | few | TRBV18 | TRBD1 | TGTGCCAGCTCACCAAGGGACAGGGCTACAGATACGCAGTATTTT | CASSPRDRATDTQYF
TRBJ1-2 | - | TRBV7-2 | - | TGTGCCAGCAGCCCGGACTTCGTAGGCTACACCTTC | CASSPDFVGYTF
TRBJ1-1 | - | TRBV27 | - | TGTGCCAGCAGATTAGCTAGTGAAGCTTTCTTT | CASRLASEAFF
TRBJ2-3 | few | TRBV29-1 | TRBD2 | TGCAGCGTGAATAGCGGGGGCACAGATACGCAGTATTTT | CSVNSGGTDTQYF
TRBJ1-2 | - | TRBV23-1 | TRBD1 | TGCGCCAGCAGTCAAGCGGACAGGCCGGATGGCTACACCTTC | CASSQADRPDGYTF
TRBJ2-1 | - | TRBV7-2 | TRBD2 | TGTGCCAGCAGCCCCCCACGTGGTAGCGGGGGGTCCTACAATGAGCAGTTCTTC | CASSPPRGSGGSYNEQFF
TRBJ1-3 | - | TRBV18 | - | TGTGCCAGCTCGCATTGGGACTCAAACACCATATATTTT | CASSHWDSNTIYF
TRBJ1-4 | - | TRBV29-1 | - | TGCAGCGTTGTAATGAGAGGTGAAAAACTGTTTTTT | CSVVMRGEKLFF
TRBJ2-2 | once | TRBV2 | TRBD1 | TGTGCCAGCAGCGACAGGGTGGTAAACACCGGGGAGCTGTTTTTT | CASSDRVVNTGELFF
TRBJ1-6 | - | TRBV30 | - | TGTGCCTGGACAGGGGTAGGTTCACCCCTCCACTTT | CAWTGVGSPLHF
TRBJ2-3 | - | TRBV7-2 | - | TGTGCCAGCAGCCCGGCTGGCACAGATACGCAGTATTTT | CASSPAGTDTQYF
TRBJ2-7 | - | TRBV6-6 | TRBD1 | TGTGCCAGCAGCTCGGGACAGGGATACACCTACGAGCAGTACTTC | CASSSGQGYTYEQYF
TRBJ2-3 | - | TRBV7-8 | TRBD2 | TGTGCCAGCAGCCCCTCCTGGGCCAGCGGGGGTATTGCAGATACGCAGTATTTT | CASSPSWASGGIADTQYF
TRBJ2-3 | - | TRBV27 | - | TGTGCCAGCAAACCAGGGTATCGAACAGATACGCAGTATTTT | CASKPGYRTDTQYF
TRBJ2-3 | once | TRBV7-2 | - | TGTGCCAGCAGCTCTCTGGCAGATACGCAGTATTTT | CASSSLADTQYF
TRBJ1-1 | - | TRBV5-6 | TRBD1 | TGTGCCAGCAGCACCCCGACAGGGTTCACTGAAGCTTTCTTT | CASSTPTGFTEAFF
TRBJ2-1 | - | TRBV6-1 | TRBD1 | TGTGCCAGCAGTTCTCAGGGGGATGAGCAGTTCTTC | CASSSQGDEQFF
TRBJ2-6 | - | TRBV5-6 | - | TGTGCCAGCAGCTCAGGGACTCCTGGGGCCAACGTCCTGACTTTC | CASSSGTPGANVLTF
TRBJ2-1 | - | TRBV5-1 | TRBD1 | TGCGCCAGCAGCTTGGAGCGGGACAGGGGAGGAAATGAGCAGTTCTTC | CASSLERDRGGNEQFF
TRBJ2-3 | - | TRBV5-1 | - | TGCGCCAGCAGCCTACGTCCAGGGAATACAGATACGCAGTATTTT | CASSLRPGNTDTQYF
TRBJ1-2 | once | TRBV4-3 | - | TGCGCCAGCAGCCAAGCTACGGTAGTGAGGACACATGAGGACTATGGCTACACCTTC | CASSQATVVRTHEDYGYTF
TRBJ2-7 | - | TRBV11-3 | - | TGTGCCAGCAGCGCCTACAGGGAAGACGAGCAGTACTTC | CASSAYREDEQYF
TRBJ2-2 | few | TRBV19 | - | TGTGCCAGTACCACGATCGAGGGCGGCCTTAAAGGAACCGGGGAGCTGTTTTTT | CASTTIEGGLKGTGELFF
TRBJ1-2 | - | TRBV30 | - | TGTGCCTGGAGTACCTCCTTGAACAGGGCCTATGGCTACACCTTC | CAWSTSLNRAYGYTF
TRBJ2-7 | - | TRBV29-1 | - | TGCAGCGTTGGACTGGAGCTGAACTACGAGCAGTACTTC | CSVGLELNYEQYF
TRBJ2-5 | - | TRBV5-1 | - | TGCGCCAGCAGCTTGGTGTCAGGGGCTGAGACCCAGTACTTC | CASSLVSGAETQYF
TRBJ2-7 | - | TRBV7-2 | - | TGTGCCAGCAGCAAAGACCACGGACGGGCCTCCTACGAGCAGTACTTC | CASSKDHGRASYEQYF
TRBJ1-2 | few | TRBV30 | - | TGTGCCTGGAGTGTAAACAGGGCTTACTATGGCTACACCTTC | CAWSVNRAYYGYTF
TRBJ2-2 | - | TRBV29-1 | - | TGCAGCGTGACAGGGACTCACACCGGGGAGCTGTTTTTT | CSVTGTHTGELFF
TRBJ2-2 | few | TRBV29-1 | TRBD2 | TGCAGCGCCCTACTAGCGGGGAAAAACACCGGGGAGCTGTTTTTT | CSALLAGKNTGELFF
TRBJ2-7 | few | TRBV5-4 | TRBD2 | TGTGCCAGCAGCGGTACTAGCGGGGGGGCCGGGGAGCAGTACTTC | CASSGTSGGAGEQYF
TRBJ1-2 | - | TRBV9 | - | TGTGCCAGCAGCCCCACCGGGACGAAAGATGGCTACACCTTC | CASSPTGTKDGYTF